The clone carrying this T cell receptor (beta chain) was counted between two and nine times. As yet, its antigen is unknown. This specimen comes from a study of CD8 T cells in ankylosing spondylitis. V was clipped by 6 bases and J by 6 bases; unmatched bases: 8. There are 15 residues in the CDR3. CDR1 is LNHDA, CDR2 SQIVND, per germline (reference sequence). By quantitative 5'-RACE with molecular barcodes, the TCR beta libraries were made. TCRdb analysed the 5' RACE reads with MiXCR anew, one entry per CDR3 protein. The sample contains a few hundred thousand distinct CDR3 sequences, less than 25% of which appear only once. Study-level points and caveats: Roughly eight highly homologous variants made up a TCR beta motif, and this motif appeared characteristic of ankylosing spondylitis blood.

Sequenced sample: blood, either unsorted or a sorted T cell fraction (not recorded which). The receptor comes from a female donor with ankylosing spondylitis or in good health (not recorded which). This chain links TRBV19 with TRBJ2-1, with TRBD2 identical over 10 bases. The CDR3 spells CASSVAGGVGNEQFF. The CDR3 nucleotides read TGTGCCAGTAGCGTAGCGGGAGGAGTTGGCAATGAGCAGTTCTTC.